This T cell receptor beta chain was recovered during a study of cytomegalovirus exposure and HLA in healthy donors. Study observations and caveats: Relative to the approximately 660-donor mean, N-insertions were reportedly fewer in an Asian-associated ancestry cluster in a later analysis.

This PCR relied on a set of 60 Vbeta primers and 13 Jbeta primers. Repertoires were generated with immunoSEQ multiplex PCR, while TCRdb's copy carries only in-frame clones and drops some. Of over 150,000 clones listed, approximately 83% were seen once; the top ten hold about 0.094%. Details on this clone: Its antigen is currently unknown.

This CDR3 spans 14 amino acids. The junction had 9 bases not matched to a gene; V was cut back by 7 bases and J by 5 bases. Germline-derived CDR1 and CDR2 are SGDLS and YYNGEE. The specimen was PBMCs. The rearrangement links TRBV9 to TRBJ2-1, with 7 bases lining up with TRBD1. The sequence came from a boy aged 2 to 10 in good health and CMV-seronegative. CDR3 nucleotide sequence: TGTGCCAGCTCCCCTTGGGACAGCCACAATGAGCAGTTCTTC. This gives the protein CASSPWDSHNEQFF.